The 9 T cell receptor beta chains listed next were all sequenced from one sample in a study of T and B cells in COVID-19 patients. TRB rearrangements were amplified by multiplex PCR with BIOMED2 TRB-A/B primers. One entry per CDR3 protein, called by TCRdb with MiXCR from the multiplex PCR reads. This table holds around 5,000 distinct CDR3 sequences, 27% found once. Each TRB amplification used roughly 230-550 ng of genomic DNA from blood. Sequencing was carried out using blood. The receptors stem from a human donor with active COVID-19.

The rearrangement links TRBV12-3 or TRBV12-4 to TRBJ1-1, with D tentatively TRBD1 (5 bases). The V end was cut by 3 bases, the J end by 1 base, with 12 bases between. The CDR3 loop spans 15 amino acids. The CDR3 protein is CASSFLTAKNTEAFF. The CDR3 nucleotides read TGTGCCAGCAGTTTTCTGACAGCCAAGAACACTGAAGCTTTCTTT.

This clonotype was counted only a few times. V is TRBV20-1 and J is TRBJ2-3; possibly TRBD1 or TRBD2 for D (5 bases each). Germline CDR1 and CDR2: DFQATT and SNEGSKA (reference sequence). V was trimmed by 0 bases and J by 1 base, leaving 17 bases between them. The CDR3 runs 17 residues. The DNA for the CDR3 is TGCAGTGCTAGAGATCCGCCGAGGGGAGCTCGCACAGATACGCAGTATTTT. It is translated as CSARDPPRGARTDTQYF.

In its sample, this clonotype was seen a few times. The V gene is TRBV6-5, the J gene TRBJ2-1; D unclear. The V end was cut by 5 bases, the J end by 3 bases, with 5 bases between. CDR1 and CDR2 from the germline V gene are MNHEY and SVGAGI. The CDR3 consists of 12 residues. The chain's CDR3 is CASSAFYNEQFF. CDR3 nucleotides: TGTGCCAGCAGTGCGTTCTACAATGAGCAGTTCTTC.

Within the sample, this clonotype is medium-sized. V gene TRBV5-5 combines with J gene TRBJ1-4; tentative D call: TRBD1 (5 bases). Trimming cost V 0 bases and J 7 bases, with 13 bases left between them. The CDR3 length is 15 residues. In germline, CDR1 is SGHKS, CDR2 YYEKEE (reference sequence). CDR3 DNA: TGTGCCAGCAGCTTGGGAGGCAGGGTGGGTGAAAAACTGTTTTTT. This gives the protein CASSLGGRVGEKLFF.

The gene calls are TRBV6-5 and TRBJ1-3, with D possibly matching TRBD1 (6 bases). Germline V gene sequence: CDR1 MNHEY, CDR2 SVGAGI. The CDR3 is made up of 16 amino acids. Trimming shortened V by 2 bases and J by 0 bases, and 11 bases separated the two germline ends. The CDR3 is CASSYGRGLSGNTIYF. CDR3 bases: TGTGCCAGCAGTTACGGCAGGGGCCTCTCTGGAAACACCATATATTTT.

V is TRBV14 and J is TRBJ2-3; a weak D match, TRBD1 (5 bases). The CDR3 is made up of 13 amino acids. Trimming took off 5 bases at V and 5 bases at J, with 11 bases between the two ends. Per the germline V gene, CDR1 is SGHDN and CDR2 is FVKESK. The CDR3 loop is CASSENRRDTQYF. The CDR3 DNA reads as TGTGCCAGCAGCGAGAACAGGAGAGATACGCAGTATTTT.

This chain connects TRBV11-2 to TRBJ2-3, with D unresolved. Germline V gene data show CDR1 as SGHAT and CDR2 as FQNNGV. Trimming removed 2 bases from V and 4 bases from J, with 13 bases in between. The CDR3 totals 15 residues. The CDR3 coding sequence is TGTGCCAGCAGCTTAACAACCGATCGCTCAGATACGCAGTATTTT. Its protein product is CASSLTTDRSDTQYF.

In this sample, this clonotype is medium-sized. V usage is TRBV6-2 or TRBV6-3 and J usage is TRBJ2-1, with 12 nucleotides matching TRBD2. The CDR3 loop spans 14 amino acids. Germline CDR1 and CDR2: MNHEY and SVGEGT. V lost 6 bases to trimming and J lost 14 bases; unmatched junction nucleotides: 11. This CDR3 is CASSYGTSGRWEFF. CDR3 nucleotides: TGTGCCAGCAGCTACGGTACTAGCGGGAGGTGGGAGTTCTTC.

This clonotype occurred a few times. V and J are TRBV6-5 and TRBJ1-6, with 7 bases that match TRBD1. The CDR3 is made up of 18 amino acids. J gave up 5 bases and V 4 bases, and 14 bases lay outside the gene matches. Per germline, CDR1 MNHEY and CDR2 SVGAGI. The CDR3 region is CASSSPTSTGYNNSPLHF. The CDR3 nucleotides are TGTGCCAGCAGTTCCCCCACCTCGACAGGGTATAATAATTCACCCCTCCACTTT.